The 30 T cell receptor beta chains given below trace back to one sample, sequenced in a study of blood T cell repertoires in COVID-19. Libraries were prepared by immunoSEQ multiplex PCR; TCRdb keeps only in-frame clonotypes and omits some of them. The sample shows around 70,000 clones, roughly 80% of them seen only once. Specimen: peripheral blood. The receptors were sampled from a woman in her fifties or sixties with acute or convalescent COVID-19.

The genes are TRBV10-3 and TRBJ1-2; 8 nucleotides align to TRBD1. The trim removed 5 bases at V and 2 bases at J, leaving 4 bases unmatched. From germline, CDR1 is ENHRY and CDR2 SYGVKD. The CDR3 has 14 residues. The CDR3 sequence is CAISSRDRNYGYTF. CDR3 in DNA: TGTGCCATCAGTAGCCGGGACAGGAACTATGGCTACACCTTC.

The chain carries TRBV7-9 and TRBJ2-3; the D gene is possibly TRBD1 (5 bases). V was pared by 5 bases and J by 3 bases, with 6 bases between. This CDR3 region has 12 residues. The germline V gene encodes CDR1 SEHNR and CDR2 FQNEAQ (reference sequence). The chain's CDR3 is CASSQGTDTQYF. The CDR3 DNA sequence: TGTGCCAGCAGCCAGGGTACAGATACGCAGTATTTT. Combining the CDR3 with reference TRBV7-9 and TRBJ2-3 gives the whole variable domain DTGVSQNPRHKITKRGQNVTFRCDPISEHNRLYWYRQTLGQGPEFLTYFQNEAQLEKSRLLSDRFSAERPKGSFSTLEIQRTEQGDSAMYLCASSQGTDTQYFGPGTRLTVL.

The rearrangement links TRBV30 to TRBJ2-7; 8 bases are shared with TRBD1. The CDR3 has 13 residues. Unmatched junction bases numbered 6, after V lost 3 bases and J lost 5 bases. Germline V gene data show CDR1 as GTSNPN and CDR2 as SVGIG (reference sequence). CDR3 DNA: TGTGCCTGGAGGAGGACAGGGTTGGACGAGCAGTACTTC. Translating gives CAWRRTGLDEQYF. The full variable domain, in which reference TRBV30 and TRBJ2-7 provide the parts outside the CDR3, is SQTIHQWPATLVQPVGSPLSLECTVEGTSNPNLYWYRQAAGRGLQLLFYSVGIGQISSEVPQNLSASRPQDRQFILSSKKLLLSDSGFYLCAWRRTGLDEQYFGPGTRLTVT.

This rearrangement joins TRBV6-5 to TRBJ1-1; 7 nucleotides match TRBD1. Trimming took 7 bases from V and 7 from J; bases not matched to a gene: 15. This CDR3 spans 15 amino acids. Germline V gene lookup returns CDR1 MNHEY and CDR2 SVGAGI. CDR3 coding DNA: TGTGCCAGCAATAACCTCGGGGTCAGGGGGGATGAAGCTTTCTTT. It codes for CASNNLGVRGDEAFF.

The rearrangement uses TRBV24-1 and TRBJ1-2; 12 bases agree with TRBD1. Germline values: CDR1 KGHDR, CDR2 SFDVKD. The CDR3 covers 15 residues. The trim removed 5 bases at V and 6 bases at J, leaving 6 bases unmatched. The CDR3 region is CATSGPGQGANGYTF. In DNA, the CDR3 is TGTGCCACCAGTGGTCCGGGACAGGGGGCGAATGGCTACACCTTC.

This clone was counted between two and nine times. The chain has TRBV24-1 and TRBJ1-2; TRBD1 agrees at 12 bases. The trim removed 4 bases at V and 4 bases at J, leaving 6 bases unmatched. CDR3 length: 16 amino acids. The germline V gene encodes CDR1 KGHDR and CDR2 SFDVKD. The DNA of the CDR3 is TGTGCCACCAGTGACCAGGGACAGGGGGCCGTCTATGGCTACACCTTC. Translating it yields CATSDQGQGAVYGYTF.

This chain joins TRBV9 and TRBJ2-1; 14 nucleotides align to TRBD2. The CDR3 length is 18 residues. With 4 bases clipped from V and 9 bases from J, the junction kept 15 bases outside the gene matches. CDR1 is SGDLS, CDR2 YYNGEE, per germline. The CDR3 here is CASSPMTSGGGSKGEQFF. As DNA, the CDR3 is TGTGCCAGCAGCCCCATGACTAGCGGGGGGGGGTCCAAAGGTGAGCAGTTCTTC.

The chain employs TRBV12-5 and TRBJ2-5; the match to TRBD2 covers 11 bases. This CDR3 is 17 amino acids long. V lost 0 bases to trimming and J lost 2 bases; unmatched junction nucleotides: 5. CDR1 is LGHNT and CDR2 is FRNRAP in the germline V gene. CDR3 protein: CASGLVRLAGPQETQYF. CDR3 nucleotides: TGTGCTAGTGGTTTGGTCAGACTAGCGGGGCCTCAAGAGACCCAGTACTTC.

The gene calls are TRBV29-1 and TRBJ2-1, with 7 bases identical to TRBD2. Losses at the gene ends were 2 bases for V and 7 bases for J; bases not matched to a gene: 2. CDR3 length: 12 residues. The V gene's germline CDR1 is SQVTM and CDR2 ANQGSEA. The CDR3 region has the DNA TGCAGCGTTGAATCCGGGGGGAATGAGCAGTTCTTC. It specifies CSVESGGNEQFF.

This sequence joins TRBV2 and TRBJ1-3, with 7 bases lining up with TRBD1. The CDR3 is 14 residues long. V trimming: 5 bases; J trimming: 2 bases; junction bases outside the gene matches: 3. Germline V CDR1 and CDR2: SNHLY, FYNNEI. In DNA form, the CDR3 reads TGTGCCAGCAGTTCAGGGGGGCCTGGAAACACCATATATTTT. Translation gives CASSSGGPGNTIYF.

V gene TRBV6-5 combines with J gene TRBJ2-5; unclear D gene. Germline values: CDR1 MNHEY, CDR2 SVGAGI. Trimming took off 7 bases at V and 5 bases at J, with 8 bases between the two ends. This CDR3 comprises 11 residues. The CDR3 region is CASTVGETQYF. CDR3 DNA sequence: TGTGCCAGCACCGTCGGGGAGACCCAGTACTTC.

V gene TRBV3-1 (or the pseudogene TRBV3-2) combines with J gene TRBJ2-1; no clear D gene. Germline V gene lookup returns CDR1 LGHDT and CDR2 YNNKEL (reference sequence). The CDR3 runs to 15 residues. V lost 3 bases and J lost 6, with 15 bases in between. The CDR3 region is CASSHPTQSSNEQFF. Written as DNA, the CDR3 is TGTGCCAGCAGCCACCCAACCCAGTCTAGCAATGAGCAGTTCTTC.

A few counts support this clone. The chain couples TRBV2 to TRBJ2-7; 8 bases are shared with TRBD1. V was pared by 4 bases and J by 3 bases, with 17 bases of the junction left unmatched. Per germline, CDR1 SNHLY and CDR2 FYNNEI. This CDR3 comprises 18 residues. The CDR3 loop is CASSGLNLGQGGYYEQYF. The DNA of the CDR3 is TGTGCCAGCAGTGGCTTGAATCTCGGACAGGGAGGCTACTACGAGCAGTACTTC.

This clone was counted a few times. The chain employs TRBV19 and TRBJ1-5; TRBD1 matches at 9 bases. Germline-derived CDR1 and CDR2 are LNHDA and SQIVND (reference sequence). CDR3 length: 16 amino acids. J was trimmed by 7 bases and V by 6 bases; bases with no gene match: 13. DNA of the CDR3: TGTGCCAGTAGAAGTACAGACAGGGGGTCAAGACAGCCCCAGCATTTT. Translating gives CASRSTDRGSRQPQHF.

The CDR3, as DNA: TGTGCCAGCAGCGTAGAGTCAGGGAACGATTCACCCCTCCACTTT. Residues: CASSVESGNDSPLHF. The J gene is TRBJ1-6, the V gene TRBV9, with D possibly TRBD1 on 5 matching bases. CDR1 is SGDLS, CDR2 YYNGEE, per germline. V lost 0 bases, J lost 8 bases, and 12 bases lay in between. The CDR3 totals 15 residues.

The genes are TRBV19 and TRBJ1-1; D might be TRBD1 (5 bases). Germline CDR1 LNHDA, CDR2 SQIVND (reference sequence). This CDR3 has 14 residues. The ends were cut back, 5 bases at V and 0 bases at J, with 10 bases in the middle. The chain's CDR3 is CASSSQTVNTEAFF. The CDR3 nucleotides are TGTGCCAGTAGTTCTCAGACAGTGAACACTGAAGCTTTCTTT. Drawing the rest from reference TRBV19 and TRBJ1-1, the complete variable domain is DGGITQSPKYLFRKEGQNVTLSCEQNLNHDAMYWYRQDPGQGLRLIYYSQIVNDFQKGDIAEGYSVSREKKESFPLTVTSAQKNPTAFYLCASSSQTVNTEAFFGQGTRLTVV.

In this sample, this clone turned up once. This chain connects TRBV18 to TRBJ1-1, with 8 bases fitting TRBD1. Unmatched junction bases numbered 7, after V lost 4 bases and J lost 6 bases. CDR1 KGHSH and CDR2 LQKENI come from the germline V gene. The CDR3 sequence is 14 residues long. The CDR3 DNA sequence: TGTGCCAGCTCACTCTCAGGGGGCTTCTCTGAAGCTTTCTTT. The encoded protein is CASSLSGGFSEAFF.

This clone was found a few times. This sequence joins TRBV6-2 or TRBV6-3 and TRBJ2-3; TRBD1 matches at 9 bases. The CDR3 totals 14 residues. Germline CDR1 reads MNHEY; CDR2 reads SVGEGT. V gave up 2 bases and J gave up 6 bases; unmatched junction bases: 3. This chain's CDR3 is CASSYRTGADTQYF. CDR3 bases: TGTGCCAGCAGTTACCGGACAGGGGCCGATACGCAGTATTTT.

This sequence joins TRBV21-1 and TRBJ2-7; the table's D call of TRBD1 was not tested on the DNA. TRBV21-1 is assigned pseudogene status. CDR3 size: 14 residues. The chain's CDR3 is CASSGGAEYYEQYF. Here the CDR3 DNA reads TGTGCCAGCAGCGGTGGGGCCGAATACTACGAGCAGTACTTC.

The gene calls are TRBV15 and TRBJ1-2, with a tentative D call TRBD1 (5 bases). CDR1 and CDR2 (germline): LNHNV, YYDKDF (reference sequence). The germline V and J ends were trimmed by 1 base and 8 bases, with 11 bases remaining between them. CDR3 size: 13 residues. The CDR3 DNA reads as TGTGCCACCAGCAGAGGGGGCCCTGGCGGCTACACCTTC. It translates to CATSRGGPGGYTF.

The chain joins TRBV7-2 to TRBJ2-7; TRBD1 matches at 7 bases. The germline CDR1 and CDR2 sequences are SGHTA and FQGNSA. After removal of 0 bases from V and 3 bases from J, the junction contained 2 bases not matched to a gene. This CDR3 has 14 amino acids. CDR3 in DNA: TGTGCCAGCAGCTTAGCGCGACAGGGCTACGAGCAGTACTTC. Protein sequence: CASSLARQGYEQYF.

This chain uses TRBV7-9 with TRBJ1-1, with 7 bases matching TRBD1. This CDR3 is 14 amino acids long. The germline V gene has CDR1 SEHNR and CDR2 FQNEAQ (reference sequence). The V gene end was trimmed by 5 bases and the J gene end by 0 bases; junction bases not matched to a gene: 3. DNA of the CDR3: TGTGCCAGCAGCCCGGGACAGTTGAACACTGAAGCTTTCTTT. Translating it yields CASSPGQLNTEAFF.

V gene TRBV3-1 (or the pseudogene TRBV3-2) combines with J gene TRBJ1-1; a possible D gene is TRBD1 (6 bases). Germline loops: CDR1 LGHDT, CDR2 YNNKEL (reference sequence). V was cut by 3 bases and J by 11 bases, with 13 bases left in between. This CDR3 is 12 amino acids long. CDR3 residues: CASSQDRIGAFF. DNA for the CDR3: TGTGCCAGCAGCCAGGACAGAATTGGTGCTTTCTTT.

DNA for the CDR3: TGTGCCACCAGTGGGAGGCGTAAAGAGACCCAGTACTTC. This gives the protein CATSGRRKETQYF. The V call is TRBV24-1, the J call TRBJ2-5, with D perhaps matching TRBD2 (5 bases). This CDR3 is 13 amino acids long. V gave up 5 bases and J gave up 3 bases, with 9 bases separating them. Per germline, CDR1 KGHDR and CDR2 SFDVKD.

This chain connects TRBV12-3 or TRBV12-4 to TRBJ2-1; D not resolved. The V gene lost 2 bases and the J gene lost 10 bases, with 9 bases spanning the gap. The CDR3 extends over 12 amino acids. The DNA of the CDR3 is TGTGCCAGCAGTTTAATACGCAGGGAGCAGTTCTTC. Translating it yields CASSLIRREQFF.

CDR3 sequence (DNA): TGTGCCAGCAGTTTACGGAACAGCTATGGCTACACCTTC. Translated: CASSLRNSYGYTF. The chain employs TRBV12-3 or TRBV12-4 and TRBJ1-2; no reliable D call. V gave up 2 bases and J gave up 4 bases, with 8 bases separating them. The CDR3 runs 13 residues.

The chain joins TRBV2 to TRBJ2-3; 9 positions agree with TRBD1. The CDR3 covers 16 residues. J was trimmed by 3 bases and V by 6 bases; bases with no gene match: 10. The germline gives CDR1 SNHLY, CDR2 FYNNEI. CDR3 sequence: CASSGLTGGGTDTQYF. The CDR3 nucleotides are TGTGCCAGCAGCGGCCTTACAGGGGGCGGGACAGATACGCAGTATTTT.

In this sample, this clone turned up once. V usage is TRBV10-3 and J usage is TRBJ2-1; 7 bases line up with TRBD1. This CDR3 is built from 16 residues. Germline V gene lookup returns CDR1 ENHRY and CDR2 SYGVKD. V lost 6 bases and J lost 7; bases outside the gene matches: 15. The CDR3: CAIRDEGADLLNEQFF. CDR3 nucleotides: TGTGCCATCAGGGATGAGGGGGCTGACTTGCTGAATGAGCAGTTCTTC.

The rearrangement links TRBV9 to TRBJ2-3; 7 nucleotides match TRBD1. The germline gives CDR1 SGDLS, CDR2 YYNGEE. V lost 0 bases to trimming and J lost 1 base; unmatched junction nucleotides: 5. This CDR3 is built from 16 residues. The DNA for the CDR3 is TGTGCCAGCAGCGTAGTTTCAGGGGGAGGCACAGATACGCAGTATTTT. Translated: CASSVVSGGGTDTQYF.

The V and J genes are TRBV11-2 and TRBJ2-7; D is perhaps TRBD1 (6 bases). In germline, CDR1 is SGHAT, CDR2 FQNNGV. Trimming removed 4 bases from V and 6 bases from J, with 16 bases in between. The CDR3 has 14 residues. The CDR3 spells CASSSPGHRLEQYF. The CDR3 DNA reads TGTGCCAGCAGCTCTCCGGGACACCGCCTCGAGCAGTACTTC. The full variable domain, with the rest looked up from reference TRBV11-2 and TRBJ2-7, is EAGVAQSPRYKIIEKRQSVAFWCNPISGHATLYWYQQILGQGPKLLIQFQNNGVVDDSQLPKDRFSAERLKGVDSTLKIQPAKLEDSAVYLCASSSPGHRLEQYFGPGTRLTVT.